Below, one T cell receptor (beta chain) is given with its context. Its antigen remains unknown. Germline CDR1 LGHNA, CDR2 YNFKEQ. CDR3 size: 16 residues. Trimming pared 0 bases from V and 8 bases from J, leaving 14 bases between. The time point is: blood at routine non-recurrence follow-up after resection. Sequencing was performed on whole RNA extracted from tumor and nontumor lung tissue, or from frozen PBMC, and the material was left unsorted. The sample comes from a study of spatial heterogeneity in lung cancer. Study summary: At a median of about 22 months after resection, follow-up PBMC samples were sequenced when available. A consistent excess of beta-chain over alpha-chain sequences was detected.

Study-level results: Ubiquitous expanded tumor TCRs showed up in blood more at resection than follow-up.

In the library, each TCR cDNA molecule bore its own unique molecular identifier. TCRdb reanalysed the 5' RACE reads using MiXCR and keeps one entry per CDR3 protein. The table has about 120,000 distinct CDR3 sequences, 12% seen once. Sequences were derived from PBMCs, sampled at follow-up. This TCR was sampled from a male donor with early-stage non-small cell lung cancer. The chain links TRBV4-2 to TRBJ1-6, with D possibly matching TRBD1 (5 bases). The CDR3 loop is CASSQDLGRADSPLHF. The CDR3 nucleotides are TGTGCCAGCAGCCAAGATCTGGGACGGGCGGATTCACCCCTCCACTTT.